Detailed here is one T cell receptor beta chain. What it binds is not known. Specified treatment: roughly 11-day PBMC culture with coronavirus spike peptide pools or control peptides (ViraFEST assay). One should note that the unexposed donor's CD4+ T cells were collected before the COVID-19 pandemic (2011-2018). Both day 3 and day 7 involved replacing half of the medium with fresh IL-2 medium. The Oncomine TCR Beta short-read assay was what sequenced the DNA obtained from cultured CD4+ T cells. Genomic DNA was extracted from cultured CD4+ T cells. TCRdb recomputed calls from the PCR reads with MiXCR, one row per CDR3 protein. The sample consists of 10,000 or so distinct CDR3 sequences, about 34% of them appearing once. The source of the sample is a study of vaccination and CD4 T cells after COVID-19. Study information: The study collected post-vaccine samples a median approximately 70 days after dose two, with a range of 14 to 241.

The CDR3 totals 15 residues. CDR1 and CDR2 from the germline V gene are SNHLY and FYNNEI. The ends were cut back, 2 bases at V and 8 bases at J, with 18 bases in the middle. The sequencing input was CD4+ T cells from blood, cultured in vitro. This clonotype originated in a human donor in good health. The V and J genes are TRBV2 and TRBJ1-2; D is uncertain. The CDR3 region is CASSEFLPIRSGYTF. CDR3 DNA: TGTGCCAGCAGTGAATTCCTGCCAATCCGCTCCGGCTACACCTTC.